This entry features one T cell receptor beta chain sequence. The data originate from a study of T cells after yellow fever vaccination. J was trimmed by 8 bases and V by 4 bases; bases with no gene match: 6. The CDR3 totals 14 residues. The germline V gene has CDR1 MNHEY and CDR2 SMNVEV (reference sequence). One entry per CDR3 protein, called by TCRdb with MiXCR from the 5' RACE reads. This table has some 500,000 distinct CDR3 sequences, approximately 15% appearing once. The sequencing used PBMCs, collected on the day of the yellow fever booster vaccination. The source is a man younger than 40 who received the YFV17D yellow fever vaccine. The chain uses TRBV27 and TRBJ2-1; 9 bases fit TRBD2. CDR3 residues: CASSSLAGRDEQFF. In DNA, the CDR3 is TGTGCCAGCAGTTCGCTAGCGGGGAGGGATGAGCAGTTCTTC.